This T cell receptor beta chain was recovered during a study of metastatic and nonmetastatic thyroid tumors. Study summary: Across blood and tumor or nodule tissue, repertoires from malignant and benign thyroid patients were compared with one another. General study findings and limits: It was reported that TCR beta diversity was significantly higher in malignant thyroid tumors than benign nodules, in blood and tumor.

As originally analysed: Using the CDR3 differences seen across clinicopathological groups, the authors built a distant-metastasis classifier for papillary thyroid cancer, which was meant to discriminate distant-metastatic patients. With MiXCR, TCRdb called clones anew from the PCR reads. TCRdb assigned the V and J calls; the authors' analysis was not used. Of around 45,000 clones listed, approximately 15% are singletons. The CDR3 runs 17 residues. The V gene end was trimmed by 4 bases and the J gene end by 0 bases; junction bases not matched to a gene: 11. Germline V lookup: CDR1 MDHEN, CDR2 SYDVKM. Turning to this clone: Its target is not known.

None of the patients had undergone any treatment ahead of thyroid surgery. Sequences were obtained from blood. The origin of this receptor is a female donor with papillary thyroid cancer or a benign thyroid nodule (not recorded which). Some clones in this sample may be carry-over from other donors' samples. The genes are TRBV28 and TRBJ2-7; 8 nucleotides line up with TRBD1. The CDR3 bases are TGTGCCAGCAGTTCATTTCAGGGGGCGAGAAGCTCCTACGAGCAGTACTTC. It yields the protein CASSSFQGARSSYEQYF.